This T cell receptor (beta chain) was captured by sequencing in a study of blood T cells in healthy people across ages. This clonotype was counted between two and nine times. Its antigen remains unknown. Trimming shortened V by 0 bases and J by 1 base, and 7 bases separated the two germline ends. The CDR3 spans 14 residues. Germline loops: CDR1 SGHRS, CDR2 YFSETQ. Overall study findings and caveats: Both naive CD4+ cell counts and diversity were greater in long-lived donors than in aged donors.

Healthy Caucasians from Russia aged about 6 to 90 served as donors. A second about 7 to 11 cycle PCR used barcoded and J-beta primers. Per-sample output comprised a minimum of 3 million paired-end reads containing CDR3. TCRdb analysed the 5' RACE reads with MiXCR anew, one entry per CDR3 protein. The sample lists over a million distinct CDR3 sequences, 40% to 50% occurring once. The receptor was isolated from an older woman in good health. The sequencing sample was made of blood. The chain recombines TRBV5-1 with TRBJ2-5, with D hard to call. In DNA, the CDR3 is TGCGCCAGCAGCTTGGCGCGGTTCCAAGAGACCCAGTACTTC. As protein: CASSLARFQETQYF.